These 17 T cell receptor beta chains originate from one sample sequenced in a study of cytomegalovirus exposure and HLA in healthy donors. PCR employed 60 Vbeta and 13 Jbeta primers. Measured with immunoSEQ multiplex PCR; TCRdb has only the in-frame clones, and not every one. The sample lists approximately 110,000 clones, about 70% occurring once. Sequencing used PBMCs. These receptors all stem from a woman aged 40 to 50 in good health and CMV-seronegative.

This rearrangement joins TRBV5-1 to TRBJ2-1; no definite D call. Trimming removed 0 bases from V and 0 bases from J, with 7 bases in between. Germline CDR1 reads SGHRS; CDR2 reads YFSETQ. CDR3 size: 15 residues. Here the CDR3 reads CASSLERNSYNEQFF. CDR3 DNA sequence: TGCGCCAGCAGCTTGGAGCGAAACTCCTACAATGAGCAGTTCTTC.

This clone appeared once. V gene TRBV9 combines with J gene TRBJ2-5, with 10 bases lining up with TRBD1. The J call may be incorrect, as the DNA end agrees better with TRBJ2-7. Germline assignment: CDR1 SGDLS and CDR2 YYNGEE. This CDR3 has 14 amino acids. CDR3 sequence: CASSFTGTGDEQYF. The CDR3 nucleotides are TGTGCCAGCAGTTTCACCGGGACAGGGGACGAGCAGTACTTC.

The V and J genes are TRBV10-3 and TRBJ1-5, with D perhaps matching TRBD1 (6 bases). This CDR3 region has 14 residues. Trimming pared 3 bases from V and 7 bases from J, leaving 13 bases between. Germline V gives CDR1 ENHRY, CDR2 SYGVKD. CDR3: CAISDGQQGQPQHF. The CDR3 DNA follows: TGTGCCATCAGTGACGGACAGCAGGGCCAGCCCCAGCATTTT.

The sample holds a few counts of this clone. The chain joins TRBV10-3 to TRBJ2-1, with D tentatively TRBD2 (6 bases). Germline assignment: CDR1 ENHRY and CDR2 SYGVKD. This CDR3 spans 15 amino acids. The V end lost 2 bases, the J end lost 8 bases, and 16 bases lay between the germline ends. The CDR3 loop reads CAISEKGLILDEQFF. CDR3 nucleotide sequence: TGTGCCATCAGTGAGAAGGGACTGATACTCGATGAGCAGTTCTTC.

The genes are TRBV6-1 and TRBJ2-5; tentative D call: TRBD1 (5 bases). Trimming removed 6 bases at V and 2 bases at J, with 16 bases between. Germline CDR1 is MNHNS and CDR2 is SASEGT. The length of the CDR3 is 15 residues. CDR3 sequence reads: CASSQGPHGQETQYF. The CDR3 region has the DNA TGTGCCAGCAGCCAGGGCCCCCACGGTCAAGAGACCCAGTACTTC.

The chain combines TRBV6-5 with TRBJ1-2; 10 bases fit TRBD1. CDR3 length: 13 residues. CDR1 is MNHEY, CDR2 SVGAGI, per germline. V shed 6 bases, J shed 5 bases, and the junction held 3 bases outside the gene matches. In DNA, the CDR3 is TGTGCCAGCAGCCGGACAGGGGGGTATGGCTACACCTTC. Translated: CASSRTGGYGYTF.

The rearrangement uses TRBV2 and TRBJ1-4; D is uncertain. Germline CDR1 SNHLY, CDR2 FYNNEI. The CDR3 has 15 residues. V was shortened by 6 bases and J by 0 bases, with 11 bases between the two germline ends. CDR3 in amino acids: CASSAHGATNEKLFF. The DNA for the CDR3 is TGTGCCAGCAGCGCTCACGGGGCAACTAATGAAAAACTGTTTTTT. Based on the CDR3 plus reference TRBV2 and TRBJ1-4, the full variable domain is EPEVTQTPSHQVTQMGQEVILRCVPISNHLYFYWYRQILGQKVEFLVSFYNNEISEKSEIFDDQFSVERPDGSNFTLKIRSTKLEDSAMYFCASSAHGATNEKLFFGSGTQLSVL.

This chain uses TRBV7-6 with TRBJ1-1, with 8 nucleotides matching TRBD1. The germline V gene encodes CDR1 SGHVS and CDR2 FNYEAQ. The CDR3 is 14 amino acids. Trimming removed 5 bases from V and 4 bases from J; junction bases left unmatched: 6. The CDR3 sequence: CASSRGTGPTEAFF. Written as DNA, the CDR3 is TGTGCCAGCAGCAGAGGGACAGGCCCCACTGAAGCTTTCTTT. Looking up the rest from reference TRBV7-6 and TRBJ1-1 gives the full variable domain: GAGVSQSPRYKVTKRGQDVALRCDPISGHVSLYWYRQALGQGPEFLTYFNYEAQQDKSGLPNDRFSAERPEGSISTLTIQRTEQRDSAMYRCASSRGTGPTEAFFGQGTRLTVV.

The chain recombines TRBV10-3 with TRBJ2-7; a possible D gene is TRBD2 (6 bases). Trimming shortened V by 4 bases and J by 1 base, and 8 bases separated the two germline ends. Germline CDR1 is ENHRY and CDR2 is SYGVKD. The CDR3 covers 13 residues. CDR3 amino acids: CAISGDWSYEQYF. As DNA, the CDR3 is TGTGCCATCAGTGGGGACTGGTCCTACGAGCAGTACTTC.

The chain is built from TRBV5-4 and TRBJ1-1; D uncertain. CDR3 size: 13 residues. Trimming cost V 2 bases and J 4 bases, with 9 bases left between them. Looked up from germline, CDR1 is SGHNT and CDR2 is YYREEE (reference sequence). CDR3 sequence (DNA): TGTGCCAGCAGCTTCTTGGGGAGCACTGAAGCTTTCTTT. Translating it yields CASSFLGSTEAFF. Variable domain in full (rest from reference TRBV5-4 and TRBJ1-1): ETGVTQSPTHLIKTRGQQVTLRCSSQSGHNTVSWYQQALGQGPQFIFQYYREEENGRGNFPPRFSGLQFPNYSSELNVNALELDDSALYLCASSFLGSTEAFFGQGTRLTVV.

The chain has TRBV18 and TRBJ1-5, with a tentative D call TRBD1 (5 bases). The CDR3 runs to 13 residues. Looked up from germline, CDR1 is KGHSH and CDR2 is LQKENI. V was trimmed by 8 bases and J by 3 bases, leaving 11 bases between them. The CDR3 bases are TGTGCCAGCCGCAGGGTAGCCAATCAGCCCCAGCATTTT. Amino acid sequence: CASRRVANQPQHF.

In nucleotides, the CDR3 is TGTGCCAGTAGTATCCCGGGGGTCGGGGAGCTGTTTTTT. This codes for CASSIPGVGELFF. The chain recombines TRBV19 with TRBJ2-2, with a possible D match to TRBD2 (6 bases). This CDR3 region has 13 residues. Germline V gene data show CDR1 as LNHDA and CDR2 as SQIVND (reference sequence). V was trimmed by 3 bases and J by 7 bases, leaving 9 bases between them.

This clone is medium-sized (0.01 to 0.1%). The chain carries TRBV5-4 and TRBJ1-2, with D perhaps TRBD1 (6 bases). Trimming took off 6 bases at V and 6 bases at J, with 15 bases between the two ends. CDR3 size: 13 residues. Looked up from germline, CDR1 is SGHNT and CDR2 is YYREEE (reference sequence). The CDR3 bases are TGTGCCAGCACCCCCCTGGGGGCGGATGGCTACACCTTC. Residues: CASTPLGADGYTF. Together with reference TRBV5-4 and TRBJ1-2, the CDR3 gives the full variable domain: ETGVTQSPTHLIKTRGQQVTLRCSSQSGHNTVSWYQQALGQGPQFIFQYYREEENGRGNFPPRFSGLQFPNYSSELNVNALELDDSALYLCASTPLGADGYTFGSGTRLTVV.

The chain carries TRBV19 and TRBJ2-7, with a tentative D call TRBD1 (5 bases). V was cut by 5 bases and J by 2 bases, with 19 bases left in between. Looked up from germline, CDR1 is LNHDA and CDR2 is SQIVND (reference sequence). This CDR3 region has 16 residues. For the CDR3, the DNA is TGTGCCAGTAGTGAACCCCCCGCGGCAGGGACCTACGAGCAGTACTTC. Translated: CASSEPPAAGTYEQYF.

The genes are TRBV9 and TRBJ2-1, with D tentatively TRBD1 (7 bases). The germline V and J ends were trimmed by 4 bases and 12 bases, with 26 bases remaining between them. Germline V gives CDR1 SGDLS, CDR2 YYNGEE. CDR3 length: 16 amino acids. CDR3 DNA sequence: TGTGCCAGCAGCATAAGGGACAGCCTACACACCGGGGGGCAGTTCTTC. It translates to CASSIRDSLHTGGQFF. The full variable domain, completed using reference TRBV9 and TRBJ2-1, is DSGVTQTPKHLITATGQRVTLRCSPRSGDLSVYWYQQSLDQGLQFLIQYYNGEERAKGNILERFSAQQFPDLHSELNLSSLELGDSALYFCASSIRDSLHTGGQFFGPGTRLTVL.

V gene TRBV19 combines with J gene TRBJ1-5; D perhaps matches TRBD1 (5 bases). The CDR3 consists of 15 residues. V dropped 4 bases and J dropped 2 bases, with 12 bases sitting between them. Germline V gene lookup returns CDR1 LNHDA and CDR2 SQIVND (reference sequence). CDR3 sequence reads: CASSNQGGGNQPQHF. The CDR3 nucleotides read TGTGCCAGTAGTAATCAGGGAGGTGGCAATCAGCCCCAGCATTTT.

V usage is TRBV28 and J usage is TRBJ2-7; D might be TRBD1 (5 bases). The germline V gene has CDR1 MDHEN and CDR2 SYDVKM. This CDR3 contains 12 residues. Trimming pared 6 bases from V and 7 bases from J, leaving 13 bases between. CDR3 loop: CASRRQIEEQYF. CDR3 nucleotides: TGTGCCAGCAGACGACAGATCGAAGAGCAGTACTTC.